This T cell receptor (beta chain) was recovered during a study of blood T cells in healthy people across ages (dated by TCRdb to about 2015). For the study in its entirety: In model experiments, template switching captured about one uniquely barcoded TCR beta cDNA molecule for every two T cells. The study measured age-related changes in TCR beta repertoire diversity using deep sequencing normalized with unique cDNA molecular identifiers. For two donors (one aged 18 to 30 and one aged 80 or older), the study analyzed two additional independent replicas of 1 million unique cDNA reads from the same blood draw. The donors were divided into four age groups: young (average 16 years), middle-aged (almost 40), aged (about 61) and long-lived (roughly 82). To avoid experimental bias, donors of different ages were spread randomly across the sequencing lanes. Paper-wide results and their limitations: Conclusive comparison of naive and antigen-experienced compartments was prevented by the profiling of bulk unsorted PBMCs. Because the CMV infection status of the donors was unknown, age-related changes in expanded clonotypes may potentially have been confounded. Compared with the aged group, the long-lived group had more naive CD4+ T cells, fewer expanded clones and increased TCR diversity, suggesting age selection. As age increased, observed TCR beta diversity per million T cells dropped in a roughly linear way, and a significant reduction was already evident by age 40. Estimates of total diversity based on one million sequenced T cells were regarded as lower bounds and as underestimates. Observed TCR beta diversity correlated strongly with the percentage of naive T cells measured by flow cytometry.

The method was 5' RACE. These reads were obtained on an Illumina HiSeq 2500. A second PCR of roughly 7 to 12 cycles was performed with a sample-barcoded 5' primer and a J-beta primer mix. A template-switch 5' adaptor carrying 12 random nucleotides introduced a unique molecular identifier onto each TCR beta cDNA molecule. At least 3 million CDR3-containing paired-end reads were obtained from each sample. First-strand cDNA was synthesized from all RNA with the Mint cDNA synthesis kit, primed by a TRBC-specific oligonucleotide. Following uracil-DNA glycosylase treatment, a first 18-cycle PCR with universal primers M1SS and BC2_uni_R was performed on all cDNA. In the original analysis: Normalization of each sample was performed by random selection of 1 million high-quality reads, each carrying a distinct molecular identifier. Instead of being binned into consensus sequences, reads that shared molecular identifiers were thrown out. MiTCR, with a Q25 quality threshold and the strictest error-elimination algorithm, was used for CDR3 identification, clonotype clustering and error correction. A nonparametric unseen species model with Euler transformation was used to estimate lower-bound total TCR beta diversity. TCRdb itself trimmed the public reads at Q25 with fastp, ran MiXCR and retained productive beta chains. Each record represents a unique CDR3 protein, reported with the most common genes and DNA among its rows. These V and J calls originate from TCRdb's pipeline instead of the authors' own analysis. This sample comprises around 1.5 million distinct CDR3 sequences, 42% of them detected only once. In total, the top ten clones hold 7.9% of the sample.

The donors were under 40 Caucasian individuals from Russia, aged roughly 6 to 90 years, who were systemically healthy. Each donor gave around 9.5 milliliters of peripheral blood, collected into EDTA-treated Vacutainer tubes. Ficoll-Paque density-gradient centrifugation was used to isolate PBMCs, with at least 6.5 million obtained per sample. Trizol reagent was used to extract total RNA from the PBMCs, yielding at least 5.5 micrograms per sample. Naive CD45RAhigh/CD27high T cell percentages were measured by flow cytometry on a PBMC aliquot from every donor. As concerns this clonotype: It lacks a known antigen. No per-base quality is available; no much larger clone lies one base away.

The sequence was collected from a woman between 18 and 29 years old in good health. Sequenced sample: blood.

The CDR3 here reads CSASNRRQGSYGYTF. The nucleotide sequence reads as follows: TGCAGTGCTAGCAACCGTCGACAGGGGAGCTATGGCTACACCTTC. The chain joins TRBV20-1 to TRBJ1-2; 8 of the junction bases match TRBD1. V trim: 3 bases; J trim: 4 bases; unmatched bases: 10. Counted from cysteine to phenylalanine, this CDR3 has 15 amino acids. The sequence is cut down to CDR3 DNA, 45 bases in frame from base 1. The germline V gene (reference sequence) sets CDR1 to DFQATT and CDR2 to SNEGSKA.